The rows below give T cell receptor beta chains drawn from one sample of a study of T cell responses to AZD1222 COVID-19 vaccine. Profiling relied on immunoSEQ multiplex PCR, and the TCRdb table lists in-frame clones only, not all of them. The repertoire holds more than 110,000 clones, approximately 94% seen once, with over 7.5% in the top ten. The source material was peripheral blood, sampled on day 0 of AZD1222 vaccination. These receptor sequences come from an adult in good health. CDR3s include the opening cysteine and the closing phenylalanine or tryptophan.

j_gene	v_gene	CDR3aa
TRBJ2-3	TRBV7-3	CASSRGGPTDTQYF
TRBJ2-1	TRBV5-6	CASSFQGTNEQFF
TRBJ1-3	TRBV7-7	CARIGIYF
TRBJ2-1	TRBV25-1	CASSSRYNEQFF
TRBJ1-6	TRBV6-5	CASTMIGFGSPLHF
TRBJ2-7	TRBV30	CAWSVKDRSYEQYF
TRBJ1-2	TRBV5-1	CASSNSGQGADGYTF
TRBJ2-7	TRBV5-1	CASRSFYEQYF
TRBJ1-1	TRBV3-1/TRBV3-2	CASGDRGNTEAFF
TRBJ1-6	TRBV5-1	CASQGDGRSPLHF
TRBJ1-2	TRBV27	CASGWGGAVGGYTF
TRBJ2-3	TRBV7-3	CASSGAGGRDTQYF
TRBJ1-1	TRBV29-1	CSVGGTGGSSEAFF
TRBJ1-4	TRBV6-6	CASSLTGTGGLAEKLFF